The TCR beta chain under discussion was sequenced for a study of shared clonotypes between healthy human individuals. Concerning this clone: Its target is not known.

As defined, naive CD8 cells were CD45RO-negative and positively selected for CCR7, with terminally differentiated effector memory CD45RA+ cells excluded. Donors, healthy HIV-negative adults, lacked recent acute infections or vaccinations. Broader study findings: Lower generation probabilities were found for non-shared clonotypes than for those shared by all four donors.

Profiled with immunoSEQ multiplex PCR; TCRdb holds only in-frame clones, not every one. This repertoire shows some 2 million clones, about 95% found once; its top ten account for approximately 1%. The clonotype was recovered from a man between 18 and 29 years old in good health. The sequenced material came from naive CD8+ T cells sorted from blood.

CDR3 in amino acids: CASTARGGITYEQYF. The CDR3 DNA sequence: TGTGCCAGCACCGCTCGAGGAGGAATAACCTACGAGCAGTACTTC. The gene calls are TRBV6-6 and TRBJ2-7, with a possible D match to TRBD2 (5 bases). V was clipped by 7 bases and J by 2 bases, with 18 bases between them. CDR1 and CDR2 from the germline V gene are MNHNY and SVGAGI (reference sequence). CDR3 length equals 15 residues.